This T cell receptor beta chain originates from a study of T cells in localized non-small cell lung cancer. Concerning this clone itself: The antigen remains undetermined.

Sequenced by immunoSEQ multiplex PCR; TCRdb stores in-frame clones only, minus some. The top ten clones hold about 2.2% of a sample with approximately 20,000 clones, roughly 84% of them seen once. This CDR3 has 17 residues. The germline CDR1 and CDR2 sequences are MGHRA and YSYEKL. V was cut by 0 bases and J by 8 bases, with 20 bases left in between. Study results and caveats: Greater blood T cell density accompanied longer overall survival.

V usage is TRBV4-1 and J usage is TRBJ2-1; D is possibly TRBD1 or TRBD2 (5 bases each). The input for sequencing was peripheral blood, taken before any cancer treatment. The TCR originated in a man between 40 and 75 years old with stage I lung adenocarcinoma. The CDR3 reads CASSQEPPGRGQDEQFF. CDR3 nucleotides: TGCGCCAGCAGCCAAGAACCCCCGGGACGAGGGCAGGATGAGCAGTTCTTC.